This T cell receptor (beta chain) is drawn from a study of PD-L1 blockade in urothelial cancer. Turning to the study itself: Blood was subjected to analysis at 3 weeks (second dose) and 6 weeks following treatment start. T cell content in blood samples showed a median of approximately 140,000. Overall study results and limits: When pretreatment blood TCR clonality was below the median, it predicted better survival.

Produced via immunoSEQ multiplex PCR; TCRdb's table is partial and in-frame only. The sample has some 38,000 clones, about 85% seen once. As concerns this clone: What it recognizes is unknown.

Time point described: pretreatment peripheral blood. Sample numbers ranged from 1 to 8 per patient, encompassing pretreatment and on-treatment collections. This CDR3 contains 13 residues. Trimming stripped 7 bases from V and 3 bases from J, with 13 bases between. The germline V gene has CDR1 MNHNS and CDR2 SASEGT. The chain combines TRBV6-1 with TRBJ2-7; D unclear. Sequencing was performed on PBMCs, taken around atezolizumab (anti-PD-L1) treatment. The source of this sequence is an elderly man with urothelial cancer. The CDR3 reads CASKMTRLYEQYF. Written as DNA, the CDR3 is TGTGCCAGCAAAATGACTCGTCTCTACGAGCAGTACTTC.